Shown below are 16 T cell receptor beta chains from a single sample sequenced in a study of response to subunit inactivated influenza vaccine. One entry per CDR3 protein, called by TCRdb with MiXCR from the RT-PCR reads. The profile shows around 250,000 distinct CDR3 sequences, 9% to 15% of them singletons. Here the sequenced sample was non-naive T cells sorted from PBMCs, taken 14 to 15 days before vaccination. Source of these receptors: a man aged 50 to 59 who received an inactivated influenza vaccine.

This sequence joins TRBV12-3 or TRBV12-4 and TRBJ1-1; D ambiguous. CDR3 size: 14 residues. V shed 3 bases and J shed 1 base, with 9 bases lying between them. The CDR3 loop reads CASSLIAGNTEAFF. The CDR3 DNA reads as TGTGCCAGCAGTTTGATTGCGGGGAACACTGAAGCTTTCTTT.

The sample holds a few counts of this clonotype. The genes are TRBV5-1 and TRBJ1-2, with 7 nucleotides matching TRBD1. CDR1 SGHRS and CDR2 YFSETQ come from the germline V gene. CDR3 length: 15 residues. Trimming took 4 bases from V and 0 from J; bases not matched to a gene: 6. CDR3 coding DNA: TGCGCCAGCAGCCTGCAGGGGGGAGCTAACTATGGCTACACCTTC. Encoded protein: CASSLQGGANYGYTF.

There are a few counts of this clonotype. The CDR3 bases are TGCGCCAGCAGGAGTCAGGGGGCTCTGGACGAGCAGTACTTC. It codes for CASRSQGALDEQYF. The chain has TRBV5-1 and TRBJ2-7, with 8 bases identical to TRBD1. The V segment lost 5 bases and the J segment 5 bases; nucleotides outside the gene matches: 9. The germline gives CDR1 SGHRS, CDR2 YFSETQ. The CDR3 sequence is 14 residues long. Looking up the rest from reference TRBV5-1 and TRBJ2-7 gives the full variable domain: KAGVTQTPRYLIKTRGQQVTLSCSPISGHRSVSWYQQTPGQGLQFLFEYFSETQRNKGNFPGRFSGRQFSNSRSEMNVSTLELGDSALYLCASRSQGALDEQYFGPGTRLTVT.

The V gene is TRBV6-5, the J gene TRBJ1-3, with a weak D call TRBD1 (6 bases). The length of the CDR3 is 15 residues. The germline CDR1 and CDR2 sequences are MNHEY and SVGAGI. V shed 3 bases and J shed 0 bases, with 9 bases lying between them. This CDR3 reads CASSYEGGSGNTIYF. CDR3 nucleotides: TGTGCCAGCAGTTATGAGGGGGGCTCTGGAAACACCATATATTTT.

This clonotype has a count of ten or more. The chain recombines TRBV29-1 with TRBJ1-1, with D possibly being TRBD1 (6 bases). V shed 4 bases and J shed 1 base, with 13 bases lying between them. The CDR3 has 14 amino acids. Germline CDR1 SQVTM, CDR2 ANQGSEA. This CDR3 is CSVVIARGNTEAFF. The CDR3 nucleotides are TGCAGCGTTGTTATCGCCAGGGGGAACACTGAAGCTTTCTTT.

The gene calls are TRBV20-1 and TRBJ2-3; D is tentatively TRBD1 or TRBD2 (6 bases each). Trimming removed 5 bases at V and 2 bases at J, with 20 bases between. There are 16 residues in the CDR3. Germline loops: CDR1 DFQATT, CDR2 SNEGSKA (reference sequence). The CDR3 nucleotides are TGCAGTGCTGATTCAGGGGACTCGCACCTCACAGATACGCAGTATTTT. It specifies CSADSGDSHLTDTQYF.

The chain is built from TRBV20-1 and TRBJ2-1, with 10 bases lining up with TRBD2. The germline gives CDR1 DFQATT, CDR2 SNEGSKA (reference sequence). V trimming: 3 bases; J trimming: 9 bases; junction bases outside the gene matches: 5. CDR3 length: 13 residues. CDR3 bases: TGCAGTGCTAGCCCAGCGGGAGGGCTTGAGCAGTTCTTC. Translated, it gives CSASPAGGLEQFF.

This clonotype was observed many times. The chain is built from TRBV2 and TRBJ2-5; D may be TRBD2 (5 bases). The CDR3 is made up of 13 amino acids. Trimming removed 6 bases at V and 1 base at J, with 9 bases between. Germline CDR1 and CDR2: SNHLY and FYNNEI. The CDR3 loop reads CASSRGSQETQYF. CDR3 coding DNA: TGTGCCAGCAGCCGAGGGTCCCAAGAGACCCAGTACTTC.

This clonotype was recorded at least ten times. The chain joins TRBV5-6 to TRBJ1-2; no clear D gene. This CDR3 comprises 13 residues. The germline gives CDR1 SGHDT, CDR2 YYEEEE. The ends were cut back, 4 bases at V and 4 bases at J, with 11 bases in the middle. The DNA of the CDR3 is TGTGCCAGCAGCCTGGACGGCAGCTATGGCTACACCTTC. Translated, it gives CASSLDGSYGYTF.

In its sample, this clonotype was seen many times. V and J are TRBV5-1 and TRBJ1-4; TRBD1 is a possible D gene (6 bases). CDR1 and CDR2 from the germline V gene are SGHRS and YFSETQ. This CDR3 has 14 amino acids. The V gene lost 5 bases and the J gene lost 1 base, with 9 bases spanning the gap. The CDR3, as DNA: TGCGCCAGCAGAGACAGGAGAACTAATGAAAAACTGTTTTTT. Its translation: CASRDRRTNEKLFF.

This chain links TRBV15 with TRBJ1-1, with 10 positions matching TRBD1. Germline V gene data show CDR1 as LNHNV and CDR2 as YYDKDF (reference sequence). Trimming removed 5 bases from V and 10 bases from J; junction bases left unmatched: 10. The CDR3 covers 14 residues. As DNA, the CDR3 is TGTGCCACCAGCGGCGGGACAGGGGAGGTCGGAGCTTTCTTT. Protein: CATSGGTGEVGAFF.

The chain carries TRBV9 and TRBJ2-5; 9 nucleotides align to TRBD1. The germline V gene encodes CDR1 SGDLS and CDR2 YYNGEE. J was trimmed by 4 bases and V by 3 bases; bases with no gene match: 7. This CDR3 spans 15 amino acids. CDR3 residues: CASSARTGGGETQYF. CDR3 DNA sequence: TGTGCCAGCAGCGCACGCACAGGGGGCGGAGAGACCCAGTACTTC.

This clonotype was counted at least ten times. The chain employs TRBV28 and TRBJ2-3; no reliable D call. The CDR3 runs 14 residues. Deletions cut 5 bases from V and 3 bases from J, with 12 bases between. Germline V lookup: CDR1 MDHEN, CDR2 SYDVKM. The CDR3 DNA is TGTGCCAGCAGTGGGGAACCTAGGACAGATACGCAGTATTTT. It specifies CASSGEPRTDTQYF.

This clonotype was recorded at least ten times. This sequence joins TRBV2 and TRBJ1-2, with D possibly matching TRBD1 (6 bases). The CDR3 is 13 residues long. The V and J ends lost 10 bases and 3 bases respectively, with 15 bases between them. The germline V gene encodes CDR1 SNHLY and CDR2 FYNNEI. CDR3 DNA: TGTGCCACCGGCCGCGAGGGGGACTATGGCTACACCTTC. Translation gives CATGREGDYGYTF.

Ten or more counts support this clonotype. V is TRBV20-1 and J is TRBJ2-1; D uncertain. Trimming removed 0 bases at V and 0 bases at J, with 12 bases between. Looked up from germline, CDR1 is DFQATT and CDR2 is SNEGSKA (reference sequence). The CDR3 runs to 16 residues. The CDR3 sequence: CSARDTEMSSYNEQFF. The CDR3 nucleotides read TGCAGTGCTAGAGATACGGAAATGAGCTCCTACAATGAGCAGTTCTTC.

This clonotype was seen repeatedly, ten times or more. The chain links TRBV12-3 or TRBV12-4 to TRBJ2-1, with 15 bases fitting TRBD2. The CDR3 extends over 18 amino acids. J was trimmed by 4 bases and V by 5 bases; bases with no gene match: 9. CDR3 protein: CASSPGTSGGPGYNEQFF. DNA of the CDR3: TGTGCCAGCAGTCCAGGGACTAGCGGGGGGCCGGGGTACAATGAGCAGTTCTTC.